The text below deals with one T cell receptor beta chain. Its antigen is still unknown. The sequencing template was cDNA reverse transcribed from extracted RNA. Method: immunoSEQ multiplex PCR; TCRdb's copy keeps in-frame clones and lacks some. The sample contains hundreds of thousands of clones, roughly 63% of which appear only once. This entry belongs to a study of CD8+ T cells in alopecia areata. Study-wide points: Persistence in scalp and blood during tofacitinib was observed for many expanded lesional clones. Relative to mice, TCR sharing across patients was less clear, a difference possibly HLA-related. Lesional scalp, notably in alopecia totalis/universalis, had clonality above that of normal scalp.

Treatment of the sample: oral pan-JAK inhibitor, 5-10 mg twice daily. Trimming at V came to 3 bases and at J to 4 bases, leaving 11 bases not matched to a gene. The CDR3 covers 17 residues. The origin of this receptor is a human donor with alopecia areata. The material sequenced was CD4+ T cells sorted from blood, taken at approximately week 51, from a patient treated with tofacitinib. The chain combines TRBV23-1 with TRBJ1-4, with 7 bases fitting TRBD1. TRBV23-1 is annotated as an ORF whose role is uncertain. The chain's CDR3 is CASSHRARDRRNEKLFF. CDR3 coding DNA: TGCGCCAGCAGTCACCGGGCCCGGGACAGACGTAATGAAAAACTGTTTTTT.